Listed below are T cell receptor beta chains from one sample, sequenced in a study of control samples from healthy donors and cancer patients. Some clones are missing from TCRdb's copy, which holds only in-frame ones; the method was immunoSEQ multiplex PCR. The data hold some 89,000 clones, with about 84% observed a single time. Sequencing was carried out using blood. Source of these receptors: a woman in her thirties or forties in good health. The CDR3 runs from the conserved cysteine through the conserved F or W. Fields, in order: clone size, D gene, J gene, V gene, CDR3 protein, CDR3 DNA. D genes are given only for firm matches. Size is omitted from some rows. Given values are once, few, many or a class for expanded clones.

abundance: .
d_gene: TRBD1
j_gene: TRBJ1-1
v_gene: TRBV6-5
CDR3aa: CASKTGVMNTEAFF
CDR3nt: TGTGCCAGCAAGACAGGGGTGATGAACACTGAAGCTTTCTTT

abundance: .
d_gene: TRBD2
j_gene: TRBJ2-3
v_gene: TRBV7-8
CDR3aa: CASSLGVNSGGSDTQYF
CDR3nt: TGTGCCAGCAGCTTAGGGGTAAACAGCGGGGGCAGCGATACGCAGTATTTT

abundance: .
d_gene: .
j_gene: TRBJ1-2
v_gene: TRBV6-2/TRBV6-3
CDR3aa: CASSYSNSHYGYTF
CDR3nt: TGTGCCAGCAGTTACTCGAACAGTCATTATGGCTACACCTTC

abundance: .
d_gene: TRBD1
j_gene: TRBJ2-5
v_gene: TRBV9
CDR3aa: CASSVETGLKTQYF
CDR3nt: TGTGCCAGCAGCGTAGAGACAGGGCTTAAGACCCAGTACTTC

abundance: .
d_gene: .
j_gene: TRBJ2-2
v_gene: TRBV2
CDR3aa: CASSPRQTGELFF
CDR3nt: TGTGCCAGCAGTCCTCGACAGACCGGGGAGCTGTTTTTT

abundance: .
d_gene: TRBD1
j_gene: TRBJ2-1
v_gene: TRBV9
CDR3aa: CASSRRDRGYNEQFF
CDR3nt: TGTGCCAGCAGCCGACGGGACAGGGGCTACAATGAGCAGTTCTTC

abundance: .
d_gene: TRBD1
j_gene: TRBJ2-3
v_gene: TRBV10-3
CDR3aa: CAISEDRDTDTQYF
CDR3nt: TGTGCCATCAGTGAAGACAGGGACACAGATACGCAGTATTTT

abundance: .
d_gene: TRBD2
j_gene: TRBJ2-3
v_gene: TRBV9
CDR3aa: CASSVGAGSTDTQYF
CDR3nt: TGTGCCAGCAGCGTAGGAGCGGGGAGCACAGATACGCAGTATTTT

abundance: .
d_gene: .
j_gene: TRBJ2-1
v_gene: TRBV5-1
CDR3aa: CASSLFSSYNEQFF
CDR3nt: TGCGCCAGCAGCTTGTTCTCCTCCTACAATGAGCAGTTCTTC

abundance: .
d_gene: .
j_gene: TRBJ1-5
v_gene: TRBV5-6
CDR3aa: CASSLGGYSNQPQHF
CDR3nt: TGTGCCAGCAGCTTGGGGGGTTATAGCAATCAGCCCCAGCATTTT

abundance: .
d_gene: .
j_gene: TRBJ1-1
v_gene: TRBV30
CDR3aa: CACLFGRAEAFF
CDR3nt: TGTGCCTGCCTTTTTGGCCGAGCTGAAGCTTTCTTT

abundance: once
d_gene: .
j_gene: TRBJ1-1
v_gene: TRBV5-5
CDR3aa: CASSFGSNTEAFF
CDR3nt: TGTGCCAGCAGCTTCGGCAGCAACACTGAAGCTTTCTTT

abundance: .
d_gene: .
j_gene: TRBJ2-7
v_gene: TRBV18
CDR3aa: CASSLEDGYEQYF
CDR3nt: TGTGCCAGCTCACTGGAGGACGGCTACGAGCAGTACTTC

abundance: .
d_gene: .
j_gene: TRBJ2-7
v_gene: TRBV7-2
CDR3aa: CASSLGAARASEQYF
CDR3nt: TGTGCCAGCAGCTTAGGGGCAGCCCGGGCGTCCGAGCAGTACTTC

abundance: .
d_gene: .
j_gene: TRBJ2-2
v_gene: TRBV6-2/TRBV6-3
CDR3aa: CASSYVSSPGELFF
CDR3nt: TGTGCCAGCAGTTACGTTTCCTCCCCCGGGGAGCTGTTTTTT

abundance: .
d_gene: .
j_gene: TRBJ1-2
v_gene: TRBV24-1
CDR3aa: CATSDELVGYTF
CDR3nt: TGTGCCACCAGTGATGAACTGGTCGGCTACACCTTC